This TCR beta chain was observed in a study of cytomegalovirus exposure and HLA in healthy donors. Those who donated were healthy bone marrow donors. The PCR had 60 Vbeta and 13 Jbeta primers. The protocol was immunoSEQ multiplex PCR, while the TCRdb copy is restricted to in-frame clones and leaves out a portion. Of 250,000 to 300,000 clones detected, approximately 84% appear once; the ten largest clones hold more than 1.5%. A word on this clone: Its antigen is still unknown.

Study-level points and caveats: Cytomegalovirus-associated TCR beta chains were listed, numbering some 180. A later look showed TCR association rates differing by HLA locus, highest for DRB1 and lowest for HLA-C.

Trimming at V came to 7 bases and at J to 4 bases, leaving 7 bases not matched to a gene. This CDR3 is 13 amino acids long. Per germline, CDR1 GTSNPN and CDR2 SVGIG (reference sequence). This clonotype was sampled from a middle-aged woman in good health and CMV-seropositive. This rearrangement joins TRBV30 to TRBJ1-2; TRBD1 agrees at 9 bases. Sequenced input: PBMCs. This chain's CDR3 is CALDRGRGYGYTF. In DNA, the CDR3 is TGTGCCTTGGACAGGGGCAGGGGCTATGGCTACACCTTC.